A single sample gave rise to the 28 T cell receptor beta chains below, sequenced in a study of metastatic and nonmetastatic thyroid tumors. TCRdb reassembled clones from the PCR reads with MiXCR. Of some 10,000 clones in the sample, 28% were seen once. Among the patients, none had received any treatment before thyroid surgery. Sequenced: tumor tissue. These receptors were obtained from a male donor with papillary thyroid cancer or a benign thyroid nodule (not recorded which). Some clones in this sample may be carry-over from other donors' samples.

This clone was counted ten times or more. The chain joins TRBV7-9 to TRBJ2-1; 9 bases are a match to TRBD2. CDR1 and CDR2 (germline): SEHNR, FQNEAQ (reference sequence). V dropped 8 bases and J dropped 14; count of bases not matched to a gene: 10. CDR3 length: 12 residues. The CDR3 sequence: CASSRGGRAEFF. CDR3 sequence (DNA): TGTGCCAGCTCCCGAGGCGGGAGGGCCGAGTTCTTC.

This clone was seen repeatedly, ten times or more. A much larger clone differs by one base, so this may be a read error. Different DNA sequences within this sample yield the same CDR3. V gene TRBV12-3 or TRBV12-4 combines with J gene TRBJ1-5; 7 bases fit TRBD1. J gave up 2 bases and V 6 bases, and 10 bases lay outside the gene matches. The CDR3 has 16 amino acids. The CDR3 DNA reads as TGTGCCAGCAGCTCTAGCCTTACAGGGGGCAATCAGCCCCAGCATTTT. Protein: CASSSSLTGGNQPQHF.

This clone was picked up a small number of times. The rearrangement uses TRBV24-1 and TRBJ1-3; D uncertain. From germline, CDR1 is KGHDR and CDR2 SFDVKD. This CDR3 is built from 14 residues. V lost 4 bases and J lost 4, with 10 bases in between. CDR3 DNA: TGTGCCACCAGTGAGTCGGGATACGGAAACACCATATATTTT. Its protein is CATSESGYGNTIYF.

This chain joins TRBV27 and TRBJ2-7; D perhaps matches TRBD1 (5 bases). V lost 6 bases, J lost 0 bases, and 12 bases lay in between. The V gene's germline CDR1 is MNHEY and CDR2 SMNVEV (reference sequence). CDR3 length: 14 residues. The chain's CDR3 is CASSTWGNSYEQYF. DNA of the CDR3: TGTGCCAGCAGCACTTGGGGCAACTCCTACGAGCAGTACTTC.

This clone qualifies as medium-sized. The chain carries TRBV3-1 and TRBJ1-3; maybe TRBD1 (5 bases). This CDR3 spans 13 amino acids. Germline CDR1 reads LGHDT; CDR2 reads YNNKEL (reference sequence). Trimming stripped 4 bases from V and 7 bases from J, with 11 bases between. For the CDR3, the DNA is TGTGCCAGCAGCCCCAGGGTGCCGAACACCATATATTTT. Translating gives CASSPRVPNTIYF.

The gene calls are TRBV5-5 and TRBJ1-5; D is unresolved. The CDR3 covers 13 residues. Between the trimmed V and J ends, which lost 4 bases and 1 base, there was a span of 6 bases. Germline CDR1 and CDR2: SGHKS and YYEKEE (reference sequence). The CDR3 region is CASSPGSNQPQHF. CDR3 bases: TGTGCCAGCAGCCCTGGAAGCAATCAGCCCCAGCATTTT.

This clone was picked up many times. CDR3 sequence reads: CAWRLAGPDIQYF. The DNA for the CDR3 is TGTGCCTGGAGACTAGCGGGACCGGACATTCAGTACTTC. The rearrangement uses TRBV30 and TRBJ2-4; 10 bases map to TRBD2. CDR1 and CDR2 from the germline V gene are GTSNPN and SVGIG (reference sequence). The CDR3 is 13 amino acids. V shed 3 bases, J shed 8 bases, and the junction held 4 bases outside the gene matches.

Note on this clone: Being one base from a much bigger clone, this may be a read error. The J gene is TRBJ2-5, the V gene TRBV6-1, with D tentatively TRBD1 (5 bases). There are 15 residues in the CDR3. Looked up from germline, CDR1 is MNHNS and CDR2 is SASEGT. As DNA, the CDR3 is TGTGCCAGCAGTTGGGGCGGCAGCACCCAAGATACCCAGTACTTC. This codes for CASSWGGSTQDTQYF.

Judged by abundance, this clone is medium-sized (0.01 to 0.1%). V usage is TRBV19 and J usage is TRBJ2-6; D might be TRBD1 or TRBD2, each matching 5 bases. This CDR3 region has 16 residues. Trimming took 5 bases from V and 4 from J, leaving 15 bases between them. The germline V gene encodes CDR1 LNHDA and CDR2 SQIVND (reference sequence). The chain's CDR3 is CASSPNEGSGANVLTF. The CDR3 DNA follows: TGTGCCAGTAGTCCCAATGAGGGGTCCGGGGCCAACGTCCTGACTTTC.

This clone is labeled medium-sized. The rearrangement links TRBV7-9 to TRBJ1-1; no firm D call. Germline lookup yields CDR1 SEHNR and CDR2 FQNEAQ (reference sequence). There are 12 residues in the CDR3. Trimming cost V 5 bases and J 8 bases, with 12 bases left between them. The CDR3 region has the DNA TGTGCCAGCAGCAACTTTTTGGGCGAAGCTTTCTTT. The encoded protein is CASSNFLGEAFF.

This clone occurred many times. A much larger clonotype is one base distant, so this may be a read error. The V call is TRBV7-9, the J call TRBJ1-1, with a tentative D call TRBD1 (6 bases). This CDR3 is built from 15 residues. CDR1 SEHNR and CDR2 FQNEAQ come from the germline V gene (reference sequence). V gave up 7 bases and J gave up 1 base, with 16 bases separating them. The CDR3 protein is CASIPPTGSNTEAFF. Here the CDR3 DNA reads TGTGCCAGCATCCCACCGACAGGTTCGAACACTGAAGCTTTCTTT.

There are many counts of this clone. V usage is TRBV19 and J usage is TRBJ2-5; 9 bases are a match to TRBD1. This CDR3 is 16 amino acids long. Germline-derived CDR1 and CDR2 are LNHDA and SQIVND (reference sequence). V lost 5 bases to trimming and J lost 5 bases; unmatched junction nucleotides: 12. CDR3 amino acids: CASSDFRDRDRETQYF. CDR3 sequence (DNA): TGTGCCAGTAGTGACTTCCGGGACAGGGATCGGGAGACCCAGTACTTC.

The chain links TRBV28 to TRBJ1-2, with 10 bases identical to TRBD1. V trimming: 5 bases; J trimming: 3 bases; junction bases outside the gene matches: 6. The CDR3 consists of 15 residues. CDR1 and CDR2 from the germline V gene are MDHEN and SYDVKM. This CDR3 reads CASSPTGGSYYGYTF. CDR3 DNA: TGTGCCAGCAGTCCGACAGGGGGCTCATACTATGGCTACACCTTC.

This clone came up many times. This chain links TRBV18 with TRBJ1-1; D uncertain. CDR3 length: 14 residues. Trimming left V 1 base short and J 1 base short, with 7 bases between. The germline V gene encodes CDR1 KGHSH and CDR2 LQKENI. The CDR3 loop is CASSPLDKNTEAFF. The CDR3 region has the DNA TGTGCCAGCTCACCACTAGATAAGAACACTGAAGCTTTCTTT.

The chain combines TRBV3-1 with TRBJ2-1, with a weak D call TRBD2 (5 bases). V shed 1 base and J shed 6 bases, with 16 bases lying between them. This CDR3 comprises 16 residues. Germline CDR1 and CDR2: LGHDT and YNNKEL (reference sequence). CDR3 protein: CASSQVRRLAGNEQFF. The CDR3 DNA sequence: TGTGCCAGCAGCCAAGTACGGCGGCTAGCCGGCAATGAGCAGTTCTTC.

This clone was seen at least ten times. The chain carries TRBV27 and TRBJ2-5; the match to TRBD2 covers 10 bases. The CDR3 sequence is 16 residues long. In germline, CDR1 is MNHEY, CDR2 SMNVEV (reference sequence). J gave up 4 bases and V 5 bases, and 10 bases lay outside the gene matches. The CDR3 DNA follows: TGTGCCAGCAGTCAGGAGCGGGAGGGATGGGGAGAGACCCAGTACTTC. Translated: CASSQEREGWGETQYF.

Many counts were recorded for this clone. J is TRBJ2-2 and V is TRBV6-2 or TRBV6-3, with D hard to call. This CDR3 contains 17 residues. V shed 8 bases and J shed 1 base, with 20 bases lying between them. CDR1 MNHEY and CDR2 SVGEGT come from the germline V gene. This chain's CDR3 is CASVTAQVTLNTGELFF. CDR3 nucleotide sequence: TGTGCCAGCGTTACGGCTCAGGTCACGCTGAACACCGGGGAGCTGTTTTTT.

This clone has more than one count but fewer than ten. The chain combines TRBV12-3 or TRBV12-4 with TRBJ2-2, with D hard to call. V gave up 3 bases and J gave up 6 bases, with 5 bases separating them. This CDR3 is built from 12 residues. The CDR3 bases are TGTGCCAGCAGTTTTGGATCCGGGGAGCTGTTTTTT. Protein: CASSFGSGELFF.

This clone was recorded a few times. V and J are TRBV10-3 and TRBJ2-5, with D possibly being TRBD2 (6 bases). Trimming removed 6 bases from V and 4 bases from J, with 15 bases in between. Germline V gene sequence: CDR1 ENHRY, CDR2 SYGVKD. The CDR3 has 14 residues. CDR3 coding DNA: TGTGCCATCAGCCCTGGTGGGGGGAGAGAGACCCAGTACTTC. This gives the protein CAISPGGGRETQYF.

The chain links TRBV11-2 to TRBJ2-3; D gene uncertain. The ends were cut back, 2 bases at V and 3 bases at J, with 18 bases in the middle. Germline CDR1 and CDR2: SGHAT and FQNNGV. This CDR3 spans 17 amino acids. The CDR3 DNA sequence: TGTGCCAGCAGCTTATGGTCAATAAGGGTTAGGACAGATACGCAGTATTTT. Protein product: CASSLWSIRVRTDTQYF.

About this clone itself: This may be a read error, as it is one base from a much larger clone. This is likely a read error, given that the CDR3 carries no conserved phenylalanine or tryptophan at its end. The genes are TRBV4-2 and TRBJ2-5, with D possibly being TRBD2 (6 bases). V lost 0 bases, J lost 3 bases, and 17 bases lay in between. This CDR3 has 17 residues. Germline CDR1 reads LGHNA; CDR2 reads YNFKEQ. The CDR3 region has the DNA TGTGCCAGCAGCCAAGAAGTAGCGGCCCGGGGTAAAGAGACCCAGTACTCC. Protein sequence: CASSQEVAARGKETQYS.

On this clone itself: A junction boundary mismatches the germline segment, possibly from a read error. J is TRBJ2-2 and V is TRBV7-9; perhaps TRBD2 as D (6 bases). From germline, CDR1 is SEHNR and CDR2 FQNEAQ (reference sequence). This CDR3 contains 14 residues. CDR3 sequence (DNA): TGTGCCAGCAGCTCTAGGTCCGAGGGCGGGGAGCTATTTTTT. Encoded protein: CASSSRSEGGELFF.

This clone counts as medium-sized. In DNA, the CDR3 is TGTGCCAGCAGCCCCGACAGGGCTCGTTATGGCTACACCTTC. It is translated as CASSPDRARYGYTF. The chain uses TRBV11-2 and TRBJ1-2, with 7 bases lining up with TRBD1. Germline CDR1 is SGHAT and CDR2 is FQNNGV. The V segment lost 5 bases and the J segment 5 bases; nucleotides outside the gene matches: 8. The CDR3 is made up of 14 amino acids. The full variable domain, with the rest looked up from reference TRBV11-2 and TRBJ1-2, is EAGVAQSPRYKIIEKRQSVAFWCNPISGHATLYWYQQILGQGPKLLIQFQNNGVVDDSQLPKDRFSAERLKGVDSTLKIQPAKLEDSAVYLCASSPDRARYGYTFGSGTRLTVV.

This clone was detected many times. This CDR3 is also generated by other DNA sequences in the sample. The chain combines TRBV29-1 with TRBJ2-1; TRBD2 aligns across 10 bases. CDR1 is SQVTM and CDR2 is ANQGSEA in the germline V gene. The CDR3 length is 14 residues. J lost 8 bases, V lost 6 bases, and 10 bases had no gene match. CDR3 DNA sequence: TGCAGCGTCCACGGGGCTAGCGGGAGTTATGAGCAGTTCTTC. Its translation is CSVHGASGSYEQFF.

V gene TRBV6-1 combines with J gene TRBJ2-1, with 10 bases that match TRBD2. The length of the CDR3 is 15 residues. Germline V gene lookup returns CDR1 MNHNS and CDR2 SASEGT. With 3 bases clipped from V and 6 bases from J, the junction kept 5 bases outside the gene matches. As DNA, the CDR3 is TGTGCCAGCAGTGAGGAGGCTAGCGGGGGCAATGAGCAGTTCTTC. Its protein is CASSEEASGGNEQFF.

This clone was seen only a few times. The chain has TRBV11-1 and TRBJ2-7; 7 bases fit TRBD1. The germline gives CDR1 SGHAT, CDR2 FQDESV (reference sequence). V lost 5 bases to trimming and J lost 2 bases; unmatched junction nucleotides: 6. CDR3 length: 14 residues. CDR3 nucleotides: TGTGCCAGCAGCGTTCGACAGGGAACCTACGAGCAGTACTTC. Residues: CASSVRQGTYEQYF.

The V and J genes are TRBV12-3 or TRBV12-4 and TRBJ2-7; TRBD1 agrees at 7 bases. V lost 5 bases, J lost 7 bases, and 11 bases stayed unmatched. The CDR3 has 14 amino acids. CDR3 nucleotides: TGTGCCAGCAGTACTCGACAGGGAGTAAGGGAGCAGTACTTC. The encoded protein is CASSTRQGVREQYF.

This clone was seen more than once but under ten times. A junction boundary mismatches the germline segment, possibly from a read error. The V gene is TRBV6-1, the J gene TRBJ1-1, with D unresolved. Germline loops: CDR1 MNHNS, CDR2 SASEGT. This CDR3 has 17 amino acids. Here the CDR3 DNA reads TGTGCCAGTAGTGAGAGACCGGGTTTCGGGTGGCACACTGAAGCTTTCTTT. This encodes CASSERPGFGWHTEAFF.